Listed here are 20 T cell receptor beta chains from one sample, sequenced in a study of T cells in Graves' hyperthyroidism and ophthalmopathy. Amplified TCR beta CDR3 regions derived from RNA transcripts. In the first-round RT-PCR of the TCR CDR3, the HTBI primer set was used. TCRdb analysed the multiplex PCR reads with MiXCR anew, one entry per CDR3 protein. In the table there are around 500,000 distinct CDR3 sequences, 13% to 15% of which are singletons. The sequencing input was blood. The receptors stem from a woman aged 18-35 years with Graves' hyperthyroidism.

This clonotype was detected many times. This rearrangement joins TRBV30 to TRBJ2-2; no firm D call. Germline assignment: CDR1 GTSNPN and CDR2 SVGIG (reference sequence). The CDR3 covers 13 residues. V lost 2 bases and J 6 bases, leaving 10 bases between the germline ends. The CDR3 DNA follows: TGTGCCTGGAGTTTCCCTGGTCCCGGGGAGCTGTTTTTT. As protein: CAWSFPGPGELFF.

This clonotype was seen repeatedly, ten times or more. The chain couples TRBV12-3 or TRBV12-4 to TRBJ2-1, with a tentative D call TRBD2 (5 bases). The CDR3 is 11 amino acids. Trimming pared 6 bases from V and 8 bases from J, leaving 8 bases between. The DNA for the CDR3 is TGTGCCAGCAGCATGAGGGATGAGCAGTTCTTC. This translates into CASSMRDEQFF.

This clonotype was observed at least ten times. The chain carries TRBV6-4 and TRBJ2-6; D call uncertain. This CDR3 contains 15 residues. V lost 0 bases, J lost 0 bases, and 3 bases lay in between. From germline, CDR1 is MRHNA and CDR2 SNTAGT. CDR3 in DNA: TGTGCCAGCAGTGACTCGGGCTCTGGGGCCAACGTCCTGACTTTC. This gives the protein CASSDSGSGANVLTF.

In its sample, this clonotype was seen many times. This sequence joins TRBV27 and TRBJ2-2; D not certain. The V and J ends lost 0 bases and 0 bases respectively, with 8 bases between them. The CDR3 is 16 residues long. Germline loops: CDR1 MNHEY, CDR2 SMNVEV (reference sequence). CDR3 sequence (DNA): TGTGCCAGCAGTTTATCAAAGGCCACGAACACCGGGGAGCTGTTTTTT. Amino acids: CASSLSKATNTGELFF.

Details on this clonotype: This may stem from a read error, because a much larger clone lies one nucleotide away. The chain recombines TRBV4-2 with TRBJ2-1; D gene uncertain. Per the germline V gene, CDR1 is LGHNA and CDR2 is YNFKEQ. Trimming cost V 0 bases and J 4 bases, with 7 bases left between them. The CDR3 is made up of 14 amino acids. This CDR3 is CASSQDPEYNEQFF. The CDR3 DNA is TGTGCCAGCAGCCAAGATCCCGAGTACAATGAGCAGTTCTTC.

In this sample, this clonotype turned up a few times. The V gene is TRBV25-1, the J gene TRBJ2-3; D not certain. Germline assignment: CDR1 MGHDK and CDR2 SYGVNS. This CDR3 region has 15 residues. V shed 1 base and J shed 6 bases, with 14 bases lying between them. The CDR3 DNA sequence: TGTGCCAGCAGTGAATTAGGAGTCTTGAGCGATACGCAGTATTTT. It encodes CASSELGVLSDTQYF. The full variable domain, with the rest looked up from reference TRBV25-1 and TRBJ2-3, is EADIYQTPRYLVIGTGKKITLECSQTMGHDKMYWYQQDPGMELHLIHYSYGVNSTEKGDLSSESTVSRIRTEHFPLTLESARPSHTSQYLCASSELGVLSDTQYFGPGTRLTVL.

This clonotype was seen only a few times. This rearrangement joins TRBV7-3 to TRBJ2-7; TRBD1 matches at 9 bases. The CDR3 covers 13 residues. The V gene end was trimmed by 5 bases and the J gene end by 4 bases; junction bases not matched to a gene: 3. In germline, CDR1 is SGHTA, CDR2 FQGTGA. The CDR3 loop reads CASSATGGYEQYF. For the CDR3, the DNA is TGTGCCAGCAGCGCGACAGGGGGGTACGAGCAGTACTTC.

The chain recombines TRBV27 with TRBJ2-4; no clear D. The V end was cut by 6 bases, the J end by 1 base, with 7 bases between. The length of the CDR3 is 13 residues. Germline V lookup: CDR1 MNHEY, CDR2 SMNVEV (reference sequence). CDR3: CASRVSAKNIQYF. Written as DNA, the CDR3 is TGTGCCAGCAGGGTTAGTGCCAAAAACATTCAGTACTTC.

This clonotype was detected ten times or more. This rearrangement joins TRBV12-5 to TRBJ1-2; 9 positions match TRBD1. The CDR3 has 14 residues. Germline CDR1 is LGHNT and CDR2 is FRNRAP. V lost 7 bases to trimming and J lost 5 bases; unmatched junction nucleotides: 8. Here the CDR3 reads CASARTGTGYGYTF. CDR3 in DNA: TGTGCTAGTGCCCGAACCGGGACAGGGTATGGCTACACCTTC.

This CDR3 is CASKFKGEETQYF. CDR3 nucleotides: TGCGCCAGCAAGTTCAAAGGGGAAGAGACCCAGTACTTC. The chain combines TRBV5-1 with TRBJ2-5; D may be TRBD1 (5 bases). The CDR3 length is 13 residues. Germline CDR1 SGHRS, CDR2 YFSETQ. The V and J ends lost 6 bases and 3 bases respectively, with 12 bases between them.

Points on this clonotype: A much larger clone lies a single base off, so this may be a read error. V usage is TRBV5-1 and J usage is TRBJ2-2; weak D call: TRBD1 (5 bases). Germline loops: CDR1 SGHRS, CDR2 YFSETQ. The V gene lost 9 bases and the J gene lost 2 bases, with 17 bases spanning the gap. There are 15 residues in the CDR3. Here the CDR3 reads CAITRMTDNTGELFF. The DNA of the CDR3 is TGCGCCATCACAAGAATGACAGATAACACCGGGGAGCTGTTTTTT.

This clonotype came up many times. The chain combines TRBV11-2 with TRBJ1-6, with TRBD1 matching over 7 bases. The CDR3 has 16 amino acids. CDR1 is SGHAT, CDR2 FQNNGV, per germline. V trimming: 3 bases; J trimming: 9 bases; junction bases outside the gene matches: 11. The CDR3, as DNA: TGTGCCAGCAGCTTCGAGACAGGGCGAAGAGGTTCACCCCTCCACTTT. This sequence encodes CASSFETGRRGSPLHF.

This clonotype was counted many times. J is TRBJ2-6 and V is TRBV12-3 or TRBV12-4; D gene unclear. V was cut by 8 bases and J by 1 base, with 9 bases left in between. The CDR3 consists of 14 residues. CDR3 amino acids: CASSGPSGANVLTF. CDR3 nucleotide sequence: TGTGCCAGCTCTGGCCCTTCTGGGGCCAACGTCCTGACTTTC.

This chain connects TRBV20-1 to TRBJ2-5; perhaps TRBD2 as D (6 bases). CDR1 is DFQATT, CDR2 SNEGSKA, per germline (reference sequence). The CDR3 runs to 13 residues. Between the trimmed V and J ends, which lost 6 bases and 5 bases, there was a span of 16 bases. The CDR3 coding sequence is TGCAGTGCCGCAACCGGGACTTGGGAGACCCAGTACTTC. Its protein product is CSAATGTWETQYF.

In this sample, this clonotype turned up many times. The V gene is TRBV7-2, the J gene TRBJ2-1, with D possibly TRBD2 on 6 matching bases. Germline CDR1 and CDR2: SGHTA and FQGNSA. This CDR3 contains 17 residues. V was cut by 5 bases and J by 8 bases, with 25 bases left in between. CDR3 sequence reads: CASSAALLGGGSDEQFF. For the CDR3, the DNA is TGTGCCAGCAGCGCCGCTCTTCTAGGTGGAGGGTCCGATGAGCAGTTCTTC.

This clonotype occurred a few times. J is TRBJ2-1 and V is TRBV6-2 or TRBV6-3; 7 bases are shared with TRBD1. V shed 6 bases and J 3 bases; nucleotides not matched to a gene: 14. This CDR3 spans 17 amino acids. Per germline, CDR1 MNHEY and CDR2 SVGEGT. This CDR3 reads CASRGPLQGNSYNEQFF. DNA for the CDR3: TGTGCCAGCAGGGGCCCCCTACAGGGGAATAGCTACAATGAGCAGTTCTTC.

CDR3 in amino acids: CASSEHWAVNTEAFF. In nucleotides, the CDR3 is TGCGCCAGCAGTGAGCATTGGGCAGTGAACACTGAAGCTTTCTTT. The genes are TRBV10-2 and TRBJ1-1; no clear D gene. CDR1 WSHSY and CDR2 SAAADI come from the germline V gene. CDR3 length equals 15 residues. The V end lost 2 bases, the J end lost 0 bases, and 10 bases lay between the germline ends.

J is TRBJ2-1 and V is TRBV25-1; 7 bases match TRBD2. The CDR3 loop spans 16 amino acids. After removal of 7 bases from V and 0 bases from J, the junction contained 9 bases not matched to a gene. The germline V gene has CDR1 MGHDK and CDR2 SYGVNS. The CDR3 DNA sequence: TGTGCCAGCACGGGCGCGGGAGTGGGCTCCTACAATGAGCAGTTCTTC. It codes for CASTGAGVGSYNEQFF.

DNA of the CDR3: TGTGCCAGCAGCCCCCTACAACGAACGGGAAACACCATATATTTT. This sequence encodes CASSPLQRTGNTIYF. The J gene is TRBJ1-3, the V gene TRBV6-2 or TRBV6-3; D is unclear. This CDR3 has 15 amino acids. Trimming took off 6 bases at V and 4 bases at J, with 16 bases between the two ends. CDR1 is MNHEY, CDR2 SVGEGT, per germline.

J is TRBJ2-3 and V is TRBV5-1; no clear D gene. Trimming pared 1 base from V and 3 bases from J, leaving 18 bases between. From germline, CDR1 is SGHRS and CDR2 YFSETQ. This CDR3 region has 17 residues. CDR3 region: CASSLSARIQGTDTQYF. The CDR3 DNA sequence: TGCGCCAGCAGCTTGTCGGCGAGGATCCAAGGGACAGATACGCAGTATTTT.